This is a list of T cell receptor beta chains from one sample in a study of beta chain features in type 1 diabetes. TCRdb's copy holds only in-frame clones and misses some; the assay was immunoSEQ multiplex PCR. Seen here are fewer than 550,000 clones, over 10% observed once, and the top ten hold about 0.045%. Sequenced sample: naive CD4+ T cells from blood. The receptor set was obtained from a woman under 30 in good health. CDR3s include the opening cysteine and the closing phenylalanine or tryptophan. The D gene is left open where the match is weak. Size is omitted from some rows. Given values are once, few, many or a class for expanded clones.

d_call	v_call	clone_size	j_call	cdr3_nt	cdr3_aa
NA	TRBV30	many	TRBJ2-3	TGTGCCTGGAGTCCCCCCGGAAGGTCGGATACGCAGTATTTT	CAWSPPGRSDTQYF
NA	TRBV9	NA	TRBJ2-3	TGTGCCAGCAGCGCCAGTCCAATCACAGATACGCAGTATTTT	CASSASPITDTQYF
NA	TRBV7-9	NA	TRBJ1-2	TGTGCCAGCAGTTTAAAAAGTGGCTACACCTTC	CASSLKSGYTF
NA	TRBV5-6	NA	TRBJ1-5	TGTGCCAGCAGCTTGTTCGGGGGGCAGGGTCAGCCCCAGCATTTT	CASSLFGGQGQPQHF
TRBD1	TRBV23-1	few	TRBJ1-6	TGCGCCAGCAAGAATCCGGGACAGGGATATTCCACCCTCCACTTT	CASKNPGQGYSTLHF
NA	TRBV4-1	NA	TRBJ1-1	TGCGCCAGCAGCCCCAGTGGGGTCATAACTAGGAACACTGAAGCTTTCTTT	CASSPSGVITRNTEAFF
NA	TRBV18	few	TRBJ2-1	TGTGCCAGCTCCGACAGATACAATGAGCAGTTCTTC	CASSDRYNEQFF
NA	TRBV9	NA	TRBJ2-3	TGTGCCAGCAGCGTAGATGCCAGCACAGATACGCAGTATTTT	CASSVDASTDTQYF
NA	TRBV4-2	NA	TRBJ2-3	TGTGCCAGCAGCCAAGGAGGGTTAATGGAGACAGATACGCAGTATTTT	CASSQGGLMETDTQYF
TRBD1	TRBV7-8	NA	TRBJ1-5	TGTGCCAGCAGCTTAGCGCGGGGGACAGGGGGCCAGCATTTT	CASSLARGTGGQHF
NA	TRBV29-1	NA	TRBJ2-5	TGCAGCGTTGTTTTGGCAGGGGATCGGGAGACCCAGTACTTC	CSVVLAGDRETQYF
NA	TRBV5-1	NA	TRBJ2-3	TGCGCCAGCAGCGGGGTCGCCGGCACAGATACGCAGTATTTT	CASSGVAGTDTQYF
TRBD2	TRBV6-5	once	TRBJ2-4	TGTGCCAGCAGTTACAGCGGGGGCGCCCAAAACATTCAGTACTTC	CASSYSGGAQNIQYF
TRBD1	TRBV7-9	NA	TRBJ1-4	TGTGCCAGCAGGGGGAAGGACAGGGACGAAAAACTGTTTTTT	CASRGKDRDEKLFF
TRBD2	TRBV11-2	few	TRBJ2-1	TGTGCCAGCAGGGCGATTCGGGGGGACTACAATGAGCAGTTCTTC	CASRAIRGDYNEQFF
NA	TRBV28	few	TRBJ1-2	TGTGCCAGCAGTTTGCCCGCCTATGGCTACACCTTC	CASSLPAYGYTF
NA	TRBV5-1	few	TRBJ1-2	TGCGCCAGCAGCTTGGAAGGGCGCGATGGCTACACCTTC	CASSLEGRDGYTF
TRBD1	TRBV10-3	many	TRBJ2-5	TGTGCCATCAGTGAGGCTCCAGGGGGCCAAGAGACCCAGTACTTC	CAISEAPGGQETQYF
TRBD1	TRBV9	NA	TRBJ2-2	TGTGCCAGCAGCGTAGGGAGGACAGGGGGGAACACCGGGGAGCTGTTTTTT	CASSVGRTGGNTGELFF
NA	TRBV4-2	NA	TRBJ1-2	TGTGCCAGCAGCCAAGATAGTGAGGTCTATGGCTACACCTTC	CASSQDSEVYGYTF
TRBD1	TRBV29-1	few	TRBJ1-1	TGCAGCGTCGGACAGGGGGTCACTGAAGCTTTCTTT	CSVGQGVTEAFF
TRBD2	TRBV23-1	NA	TRBJ2-7	TGCGCCCAAGTCGATAGGGGACGGCTAGCGGCAAACTTC	CAQVDRGRLAANF
NA	TRBV2	few	TRBJ2-7	TGTGCCAGCAGTGTCGGACGCGAGCAGTACTTC	CASSVGREQYF
NA	TRBV7-8	few	TRBJ2-3	TGTGCCAGCAGCTTAGTAGGCCGGGACGTTCGTGCAGATACGCAGTATTTT	CASSLVGRDVRADTQYF
NA	TRBV7-2	few	TRBJ2-4	TGTGCCAGCAGCCCTATGCTAGCCAAAAACATTCAGTACTTC	CASSPMLAKNIQYF
NA	TRBV2	NA	TRBJ1-2	TGTGCCAGCAGTGGTCAGGGATTGGGTGGCTACACCTTC	CASSGQGLGGYTF
NA	TRBV9	NA	TRBJ1-2	TGTGCCAGCAGCGCCGCAGGGGTTGGCTACACCTTC	CASSAAGVGYTF
NA	TRBV6-5	few	TRBJ2-1	TGTGCCAGCAGTGAAGGGGGAGGTGGGAATGAGCAGTTCTTC	CASSEGGGGNEQFF
TRBD2	TRBV30	few	TRBJ2-5	TGTGCCTGGAATACGCCTAGCGGGAGAAAAGAGACCCAGTACTTC	CAWNTPSGRKETQYF
NA	TRBV18	NA	TRBJ2-3	TGTGCCAGCTCACCTGGCAGCGGAAGCACAGATACGCAGTATTTT	CASSPGSGSTDTQYF
NA	TRBV28	NA	TRBJ1-2	TGTGCCAGCAGTTTTGGGACGGGGGCTATCTATGGCTACACCTTC	CASSFGTGAIYGYTF
NA	TRBV4-2	few	TRBJ2-1	TGTGCCAGCAGCCAAATGCCCGAACCGAGTCCCTACAATGAGCAGTTCTTC	CASSQMPEPSPYNEQFF
NA	TRBV7-7	NA	TRBJ2-2	TGTGCTAGCAGCTTCTTTTTAGGGAACACCGGGGAGCTGTTTTTT	CASSFFLGNTGELFF
TRBD1	TRBV13	few	TRBJ2-4	TGTGCCAGCAGCTCGGCCCGACAGGGGGCTAAGAACATTCAGTACTTC	CASSSARQGAKNIQYF
TRBD2	TRBV9	NA	TRBJ2-3	TGTGCCAGCAGCGAAAGCGGGACCACAGATACGCAGTATTTT	CASSESGTTDTQYF
NA	TRBV7-9	few	TRBJ1-1	TGTGCCAGCAGCTTAGTGCGGGAGAAAGCTTTCTTT	CASSLVREKAFF
NA	TRBV19	NA	TRBJ2-4	TGTGCCAGTAGAACAACCAGGGGATGGGACATTCAGTACTTC	CASRTTRGWDIQYF
NA	TRBV7-9	NA	TRBJ2-7	TGTGCCAGCAGCACGACACAGGTCCTCGAGCAGTACTTC	CASSTTQVLEQYF
NA	TRBV30	few	TRBJ2-7	TGTGCCTGGAGCCACCGGGGGCTCTCCTACGAGCAGTACTTC	CAWSHRGLSYEQYF
TRBD1	TRBV12-5	NA	TRBJ1-1	TGTGCTAGTGGTTCGGGTCGGGACAGCGACACTGAAGCTTTCTTT	CASGSGRDSDTEAFF
TRBD1	TRBV29-1	NA	TRBJ1-2	TGCAGCGGTGGGACAGACTATGGCTACACCTTC	CSGGTDYGYTF
TRBD2	TRBV5-4	NA	TRBJ2-5	TGTGCCAGCAGCGGGGGACTAGTTAAGGAGACCCAGTACTTC	CASSGGLVKETQYF
NA	TRBV7-9	few	TRBJ1-4	TGTGCCAGCAGCCCCCAGGGGTTGGACGAAAAACTGTTTTTT	CASSPQGLDEKLFF
NA	TRBV14	few	TRBJ1-6	TGTGCCAGCAGCCCACAGGGTACACCCCTCCACTTT	CASSPQGTPLHF
NA	TRBV9	NA	TRBJ2-3	TGTGCCAGCAGCGTAGCGGGGGTAACGACAGATACGCAGTATTTT	CASSVAGVTTDTQYF
NA	TRBV14	many	TRBJ1-6	TGTGCCAGCAGCCGATGGGACATAGGTTCACCCCTCCACTTT	CASSRWDIGSPLHF
NA	TRBV10-3	few	TRBJ1-1	TGTGCCACCACAGGGACCTCCACTGAAGCTTTCTTT	CATTGTSTEAFF
TRBD1	TRBV19	few	TRBJ1-5	TGTGCCCTGGGGGGACAGGGCACGGATCAGCCCCAGCATTTT	CALGGQGTDQPQHF
NA	TRBV5-1	NA	TRBJ2-5	TGCGCCAGCAGCTTCTACGAGGGCAGCCAAGAGACCCAGTACTTC	CASSFYEGSQETQYF